This T cell receptor (beta chain) stems from a study of molecular identifiers for immune sequencing clone quantification. Study findings and constraints: Effector cells had over 98% of their molecules in clones above 20 RNA copies, while naive cells had under 1%. Among 800,000 to 1,000,000 naive cells, as was reported, spiked Jurkat TCR RNA from one cell was detectable.

Previously published methods and listed TCR primers were used for the bulk TCR libraries. MiXCR, applied by TCRdb to the PCR reads, yields one record per CDR3 protein. The sample gives 460,000 or so distinct CDR3 sequences, over 20% of which show up once; approximately 0.84% is in the top ten. The CDR3 runs 15 residues. Germline V gives CDR1 SGHDT, CDR2 YYEEEE. Trimming left V 4 bases short and J 5 bases short, with 18 bases between. This clonotype occurred many times. Its antigen is not known. The V gene is TRBV5-6, the J gene TRBJ2-5; TRBD2 is a possible D gene (6 bases). The receptor's source is a human donor in good health. Some libraries in this study had Jurkat cell RNA spiked in. The sequencing sample was made of naive CD8+ T cells from blood, with Jurkat cell RNA spiked in. As to subset: FACS-sorted CD8+CD4-CCR7+CD45RA+ naive T cells. The CDR3 region is CASSNSLAPPETQYF. DNA for the CDR3: TGTGCCAGCAGCAACTCACTAGCCCCCCCGGAGACCCAGTACTTC.